This T cell receptor (beta chain) was documented in a study of blood T cell repertoires in COVID-19 (dated by TCRdb to 2019 to 2021). Study-level background: Samples covering the acute and convalescent phases of COVID-19 were provided by collaborators in the United States, Italy and Spain. The prospective study material was composed of cDNA or gDNA derived from T cells, B-cell-depleted T cells, or PBMCs. The dataset comprised deeply sampled blood TCRbeta repertoires from subjects exposed to, actively infected with, or recovered from COVID-19. A freely available public database, intended as a resource for researchers studying the immune response to SARS-CoV-2, is where the repertoires were released. The samples were drawn from the first 160 participants of the ongoing ImmuneRACE study and from about 1,200 subjects provided by 6 global collaborators. The sample metadata nearly always contained a de-identified subject ID, COVID-19 status, age in years and sex. Where HLA class I and class II types were available, the types were taken from metadata supplied by the sample provider, not from assay-based typing.

The paper as a whole reports these results and caveats: The quantity of clinical and demographic metadata differed by source and by participant and was supplied without curation.

The immunoSEQ Assay, a bias-controlled multiplex PCR, was used to amplify TCRbeta CDR3 regions from genomic DNA. As for the original processing: The number of nucleated cells in each sample was estimated from the amplification of reference gene primers within the assay. Sequence reads were collapsed and filtered to measure the absolute abundance of every unique TCRbeta CDR3 rearrangement. Productive Simpson clonality was computed per sample as the square root of Simpson's diversity index over productive rearrangements. TCRdb provides this immuneACCESS table in a form limited to in-frame rearrangements. Some clones are lacking; in checked studies, under half of them reflect an unresolved V gene, and why the rest are absent is not known. V and J calls and clone size are those listed in that table; D and trimming were worked out from the DNA. Recorded for this sample are 130,000 to 150,000 clones; 80% to 85% of them occurred a single time. More than 4.5% of the sample goes to the ten largest clones.

Enrolling through a virtual design, the prospective study's participants ranged in age from roughly 18 to 95 years and lived across 20 to 30 United States geographic areas. Cohort assignment in the prospective study relied on participant-reported clinical history from a screening survey and a study questionnaire. Exposed participants had been in contact with someone with a PCR-confirmed or clinician-diagnosed COVID-19 case within 2 weeks of study entry. In the prospective study, whole blood, serum and a nasopharyngeal or oropharyngeal swab were collected from each participant by mobile phlebotomists. Participants in the prospective study had the option to provide additional blood draws and questionnaires over a roughly 2-month period. Before DNA extraction, blood samples from the prospective study were shipped at room temperature or frozen. A note on this clone: Its antigen is unknown. No base quality values were provided; no much bigger clone lies one nucleotide off.

The germline V gene yields ENHRY for CDR1 and SYGVKD for CDR2. V lost 11 bases and J lost 3 bases, and the count of bases not matched to a germline gene is 7. Including cysteine and phenylalanine, the CDR3 has 12 amino acids. Only CDR3 DNA is held: 36 bases, read in frame from base 1. The chain is made from TRBV10-3 and TRBJ2-7; 7 central nucleotides agree with TRBD2. The sequence came from a woman aged 45-65 years who had been exposed to COVID-19. The sample comprised PBMCs or T cells enriched from blood (not recorded which). In nucleotides, the sequence is TGTGCCGCTACTAGCGCCTACTACGAGCAGTACTTC. Its coded protein is CAATSAYYEQYF.